This TCR beta chain was captured by sequencing in a study of blood T cell repertoires in COVID-19 (dated by TCRdb to 2018 to 2021). Turning to the overall study: The collaborator samples originated in the United States, Italy and Spain and spanned the acute and convalescent phases of COVID-19. Subjects who had been exposed to COVID-19, were actively infected with it, or had recovered from it provided the deeply sampled blood TCRbeta repertoires that made up the dataset. A freely available public database, intended as a resource for researchers studying the immune response to SARS-CoV-2, is where the repertoires were released. HLA class I and class II types, where available, came from metadata supplied by the sample provider rather than from assay-based typing. The prospective study material was composed of cDNA or gDNA derived from T cells, B-cell-depleted T cells, or PBMCs. Nearly every sample came with metadata listing a de-identified subject ID, COVID-19 status, age in years and sex. The samples were drawn from the first 160 participants of the ongoing ImmuneRACE study and from some 1,300 subjects provided by 6 global collaborators. The research as a whole found: How much clinical and demographic metadata was included differed by source and by participant, and the metadata was provided uncurated.

To note about this clone: What this receptor recognizes is not known. No base quality information exists; no much larger clone differs at one position.

The CDR1 and CDR2 encoded by the germline V gene (reference sequence) are LNHNV and YYDKDF. The germline V and J ends show losses of 2 bases and 2 bases respectively, and no gene match explains 7 bases of the junction. The CDR3, cysteine through phenylalanine, is 17 amino acids long. Only the CDR3 portion is preserved as DNA: 51 bases, with reading frame beginning at the first base. TCRbeta CDR3 regions were amplified from genomic DNA by means of the immunoSEQ Assay, a bias-controlled multiplex PCR. The source study handled its data this way. Within the assay, amplification of reference gene primers was used to estimate how many nucleated cells each sample contained. Sequence reads were collapsed and filtered to measure the absolute abundance of every unique TCRbeta CDR3 rearrangement. For each sample, productive Simpson clonality was calculated by taking the square root of Simpson's diversity index across productive rearrangements. The source is immuneACCESS, and TCRdb retained only in-frame sequences with V and J called. Part of the clones is not carried over; for the studies checked, unresolved V genes explain less than half of this, and the remainder is unexplained. V, J and clone size reflect that table, while D and trimming were determined from the DNA. The table for this sample lists 150,000 to 200,000 clones; roughly 86% of them were counted only once. Approximately 6.5% of the sample lies in the top ten.

Whole blood was collected in K2EDTA tubes by collaborating institutions according to the institutions' own protocols. For TCRbeta analysis, collaborator samples were shipped as frozen whole blood, as isolated PBMCs, or as DNA extracted from either sample type. Sequenced: peripheral blood. This receptor was obtained from a woman of 80 years or more in a cohort sampled during active or convalescent COVID-19. The V gene is TRBV15 and the J gene is TRBJ1-4; TRBD1 aligns with 8 central bases. CDR3 region: CATSRIRGLGTNEKLFF. The DNA is as follows: TGTGCCACCAGCAGAATCAGGGGGCTGGGTACTAATGAAAAACTGTTTTTT.